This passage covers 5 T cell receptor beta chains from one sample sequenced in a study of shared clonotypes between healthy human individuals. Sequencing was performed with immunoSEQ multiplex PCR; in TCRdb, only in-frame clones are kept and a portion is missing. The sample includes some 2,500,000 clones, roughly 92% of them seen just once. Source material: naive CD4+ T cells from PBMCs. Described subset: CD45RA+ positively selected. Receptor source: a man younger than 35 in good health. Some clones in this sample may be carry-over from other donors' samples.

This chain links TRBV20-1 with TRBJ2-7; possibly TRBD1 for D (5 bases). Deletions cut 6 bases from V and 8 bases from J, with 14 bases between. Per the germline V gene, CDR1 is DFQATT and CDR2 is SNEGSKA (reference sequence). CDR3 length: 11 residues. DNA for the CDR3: TGCAGTGCGGGGCAGGGATGGCAGCAGTACTTC. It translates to CSAGQGWQQYF.

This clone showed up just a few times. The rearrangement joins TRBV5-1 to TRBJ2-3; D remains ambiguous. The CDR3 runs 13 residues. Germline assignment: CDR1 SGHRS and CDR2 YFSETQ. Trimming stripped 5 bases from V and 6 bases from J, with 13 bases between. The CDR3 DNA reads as TGCGCCAGCAGAGACGAACCAGTCGATACGCAGTATTTT. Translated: CASRDEPVDTQYF.

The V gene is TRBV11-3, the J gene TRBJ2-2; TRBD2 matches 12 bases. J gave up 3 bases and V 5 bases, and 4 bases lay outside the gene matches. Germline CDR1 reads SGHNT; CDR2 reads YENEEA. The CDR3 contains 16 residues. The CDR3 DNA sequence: TGTGCCAGCAGCCGGACTAGCGGGAAGGACACCGGGGAGCTGTTTTTT. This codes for CASSRTSGKDTGELFF. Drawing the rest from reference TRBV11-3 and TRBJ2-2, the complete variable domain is EAGVVQSPRYKIIEKKQPVAFWCNPISGHNTLYWYLQNLGQGPELLIRYENEEAVDDSQLPKDRFSAERLKGVDSTLKIQPAELGDSAVYLCASSRTSGKDTGELFFGEGSRLTVL.

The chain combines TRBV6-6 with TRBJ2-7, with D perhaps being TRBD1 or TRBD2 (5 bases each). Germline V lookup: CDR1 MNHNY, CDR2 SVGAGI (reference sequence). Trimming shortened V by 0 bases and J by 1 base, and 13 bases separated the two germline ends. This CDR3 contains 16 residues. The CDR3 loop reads CASSYSTGTASYEQYF. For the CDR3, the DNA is TGTGCCAGCAGTTACTCGACCGGGACGGCGTCCTACGAGCAGTACTTC.

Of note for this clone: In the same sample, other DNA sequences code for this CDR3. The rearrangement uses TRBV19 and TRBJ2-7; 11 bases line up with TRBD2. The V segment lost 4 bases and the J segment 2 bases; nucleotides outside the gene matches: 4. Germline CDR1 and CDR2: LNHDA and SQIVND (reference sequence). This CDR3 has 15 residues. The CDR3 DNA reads TGTGCCAGTAGTACCCTAGCGGGAGGCCCCTACGAGCAGTACTTC. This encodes CASSTLAGGPYEQYF.